This T cell receptor delta chain comes out of a study of γδ T cells in repeated Plasmodium falciparum infection. Study in general: Samples were taken at baseline, before some infections, and 21 days after each.

Bulk repertoires came from Vgamma9/Vdelta2+ or Vdelta2-negative gammadelta T cells flow-sorted from PBMC. TRG and TRD sequences were obtained from every sorted gammadelta sample. TCRdb called clones from the multiplex PCR reads again using CATT. This repertoire shows tens of thousands of delta-chain clones, 0.75% to 1% found once; its top ten account for approximately 10%. This clone was counted between two and nine times. The protein TCRdb lists belongs to a much larger clone and differs from this DNA's translation at residue 9, which points to a read error; the protein shown is made from the DNA. The junction had 10 bases not matched to a gene; V was cut back by 0 bases and J by 1 base. The length of the CDR3 is 17 residues. From germline, CDR1 is GEAIGNYY and CDR2 EKD.

Specimen: gamma-delta T cells from blood. This TCR was recovered from a pool of human donors (malaria-infected and uninfected, not separated). The chain recombines TRDV2 with TRDJ1, with 7 bases lining up with TRDD3. TCRdb gives no J gene; it was assigned here by matching the DNA to germline. The CDR3: CACDTVTGDPPTDKLIF. The CDR3 DNA is TGTGCCTGTGACACCGTGACTGGGGACCCACCCACCGATAAACTCATCTTT.